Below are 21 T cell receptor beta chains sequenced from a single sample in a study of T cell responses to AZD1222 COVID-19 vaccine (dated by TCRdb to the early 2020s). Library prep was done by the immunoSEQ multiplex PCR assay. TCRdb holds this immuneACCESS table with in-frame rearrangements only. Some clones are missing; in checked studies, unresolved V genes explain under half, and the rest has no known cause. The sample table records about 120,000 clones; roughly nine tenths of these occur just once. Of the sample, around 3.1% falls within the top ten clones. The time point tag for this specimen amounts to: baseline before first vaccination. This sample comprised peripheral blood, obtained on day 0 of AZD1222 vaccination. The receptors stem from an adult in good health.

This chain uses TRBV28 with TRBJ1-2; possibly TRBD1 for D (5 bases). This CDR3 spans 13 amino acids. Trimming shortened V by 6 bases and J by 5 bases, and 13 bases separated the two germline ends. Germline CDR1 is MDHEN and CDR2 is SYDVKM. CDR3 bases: TGTGCCAGCAGCCGCCTACAGGATTATGGCTACACCTTC. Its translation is CASSRLQDYGYTF.

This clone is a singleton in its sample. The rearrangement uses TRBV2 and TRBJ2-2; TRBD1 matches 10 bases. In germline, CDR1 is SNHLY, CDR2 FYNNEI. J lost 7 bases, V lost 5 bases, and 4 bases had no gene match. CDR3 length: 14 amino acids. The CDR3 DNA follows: TGTGCCAGCAGTTTGGGACAGGGGTACGGGGAGCTGTTTTTT. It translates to CASSLGQGYGELFF.

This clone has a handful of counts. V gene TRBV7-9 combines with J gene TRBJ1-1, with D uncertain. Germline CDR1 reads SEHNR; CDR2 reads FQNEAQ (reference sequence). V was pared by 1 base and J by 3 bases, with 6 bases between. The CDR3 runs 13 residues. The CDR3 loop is CASSLGSDTEAFF. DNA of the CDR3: TGTGCCAGCAGCTTAGGGAGTGACACTGAAGCTTTCTTT. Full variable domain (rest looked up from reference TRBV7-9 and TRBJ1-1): DTGVSQNPRHKITKRGQNVTFRCDPISEHNRLYWYRQTLGQGPEFLTYFQNEAQLEKSRLLSDRFSAERPKGSFSTLEIQRTEQGDSAMYLCASSLGSDTEAFFGQGTRLTVV.

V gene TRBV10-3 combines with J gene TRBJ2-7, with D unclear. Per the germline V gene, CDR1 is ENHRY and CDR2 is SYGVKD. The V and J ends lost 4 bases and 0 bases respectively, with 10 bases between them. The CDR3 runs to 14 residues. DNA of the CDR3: TGTGCCATCAGTGTAAGGGTAACCTCCTACGAGCAGTACTTC. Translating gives CAISVRVTSYEQYF.

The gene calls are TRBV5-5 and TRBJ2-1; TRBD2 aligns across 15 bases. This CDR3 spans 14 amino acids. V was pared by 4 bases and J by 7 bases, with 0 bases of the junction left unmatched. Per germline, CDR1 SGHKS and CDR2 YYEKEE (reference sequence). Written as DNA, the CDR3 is TGTGCCAGCAGCGGGACTAGCGGGAGGAATGAGCAGTTCTTC. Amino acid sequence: CASSGTSGRNEQFF.

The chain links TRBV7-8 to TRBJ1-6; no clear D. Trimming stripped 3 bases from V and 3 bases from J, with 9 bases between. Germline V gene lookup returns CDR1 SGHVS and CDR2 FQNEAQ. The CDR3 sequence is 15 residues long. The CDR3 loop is CASSLSAYYNSPLHF. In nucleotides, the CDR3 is TGTGCCAGCAGCTTGTCGGCTTACTATAATTCACCCCTCCACTTT.

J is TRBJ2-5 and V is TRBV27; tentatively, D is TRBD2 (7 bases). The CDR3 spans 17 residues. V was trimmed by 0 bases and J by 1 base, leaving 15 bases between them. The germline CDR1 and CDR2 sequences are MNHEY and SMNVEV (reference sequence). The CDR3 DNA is TGTGCCAGCAGTTTATCCGGCGGGAGAGGGGGCCAAGAGACCCAGTACTTC. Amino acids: CASSLSGGRGGQETQYF.

In nucleotides, the CDR3 is TGTGCCAGCAGTCGGGACACTAGCCAACAGCCCCAGCATTTT. It is translated as CASSRDTSQQPQHF. V and J are TRBV6-5 and TRBJ1-5; TRBD1 is a possible D gene (6 bases). Germline V gene lookup returns CDR1 MNHEY and CDR2 SVGAGI. This CDR3 comprises 14 residues. V lost 5 bases, J lost 7 bases, and 15 bases lay in between.

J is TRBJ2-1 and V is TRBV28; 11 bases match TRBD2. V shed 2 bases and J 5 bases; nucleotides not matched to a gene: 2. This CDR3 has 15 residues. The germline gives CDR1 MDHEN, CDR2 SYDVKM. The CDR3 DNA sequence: TGTGCCAGCAGTTTAGTACTAGCGGGGGACAATGAGCAGTTCTTC. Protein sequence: CASSLVLAGDNEQFF.

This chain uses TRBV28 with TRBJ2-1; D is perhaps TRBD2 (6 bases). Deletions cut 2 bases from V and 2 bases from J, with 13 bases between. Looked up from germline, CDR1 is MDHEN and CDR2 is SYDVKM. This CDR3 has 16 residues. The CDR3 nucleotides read TGTGCCAGCAGTTTAACTTCCGGGACTGCCTACAATGAGCAGTTCTTC. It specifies CASSLTSGTAYNEQFF.

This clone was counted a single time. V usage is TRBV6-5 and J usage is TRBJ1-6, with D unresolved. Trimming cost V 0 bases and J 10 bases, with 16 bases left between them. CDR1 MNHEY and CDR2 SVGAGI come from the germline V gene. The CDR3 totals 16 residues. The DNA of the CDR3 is TGTGCCAGCAGTTACTCGTTGGAACCCACGGGCTCACCCCTCCACTTT. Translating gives CASSYSLEPTGSPLHF.

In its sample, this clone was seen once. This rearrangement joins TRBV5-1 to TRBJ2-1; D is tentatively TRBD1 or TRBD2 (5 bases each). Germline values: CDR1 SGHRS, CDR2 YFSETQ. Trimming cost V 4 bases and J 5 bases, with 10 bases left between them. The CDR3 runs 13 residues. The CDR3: CASSGDANNEQFF. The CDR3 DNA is TGCGCCAGCAGCGGGGACGCTAACAATGAGCAGTTCTTC.

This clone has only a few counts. The CDR3 reads CSASTDQETQYF. CDR3 nucleotides: TGCAGTGCTAGTACTGACCAAGAGACCCAGTACTTC. The gene calls are TRBV20-1 and TRBJ2-5; D unclear. Looked up from germline, CDR1 is DFQATT and CDR2 is SNEGSKA (reference sequence). The CDR3 extends over 12 amino acids. V lost 3 bases to trimming and J lost 0 bases, with 5 bases between them.

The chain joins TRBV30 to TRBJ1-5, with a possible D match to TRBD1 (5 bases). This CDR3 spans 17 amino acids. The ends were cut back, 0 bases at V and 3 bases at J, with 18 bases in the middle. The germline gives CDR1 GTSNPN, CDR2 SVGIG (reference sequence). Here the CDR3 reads CAWSVHRGRAHNQPQHF. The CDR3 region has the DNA TGTGCCTGGAGTGTACATAGGGGAAGGGCGCACAATCAGCCCCAGCATTTT.

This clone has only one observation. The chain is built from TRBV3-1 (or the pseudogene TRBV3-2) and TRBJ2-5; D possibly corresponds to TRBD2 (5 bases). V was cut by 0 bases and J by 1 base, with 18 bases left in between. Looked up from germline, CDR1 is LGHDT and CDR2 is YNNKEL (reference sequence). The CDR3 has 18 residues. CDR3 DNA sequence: TGTGCCAGCAGCCAAGATACCGGAAAGGAGAGGGTCCAAGAGACCCAGTACTTC. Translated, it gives CASSQDTGKERVQETQYF.

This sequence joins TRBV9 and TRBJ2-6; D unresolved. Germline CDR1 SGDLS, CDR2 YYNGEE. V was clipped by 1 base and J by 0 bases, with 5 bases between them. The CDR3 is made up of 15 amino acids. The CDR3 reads CASSVLLSGANVLTF. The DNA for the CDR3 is TGTGCCAGCAGCGTACTACTCTCTGGGGCCAACGTCCTGACTTTC.

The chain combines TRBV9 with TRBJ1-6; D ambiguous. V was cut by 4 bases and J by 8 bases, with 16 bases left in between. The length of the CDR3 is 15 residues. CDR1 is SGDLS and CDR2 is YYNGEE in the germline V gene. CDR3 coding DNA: TGTGCCAGCAGCCCCCAAGTAGGTCTCTATTCACCCCTCCACTTT. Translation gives CASSPQVGLYSPLHF.

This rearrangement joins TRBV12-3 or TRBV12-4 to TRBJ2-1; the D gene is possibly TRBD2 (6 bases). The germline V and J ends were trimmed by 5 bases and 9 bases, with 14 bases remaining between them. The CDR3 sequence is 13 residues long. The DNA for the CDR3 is TGTGCCAGCAGTACCCTAGGAGGGAGTGAGCAGTTCTTC. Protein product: CASSTLGGSEQFF.

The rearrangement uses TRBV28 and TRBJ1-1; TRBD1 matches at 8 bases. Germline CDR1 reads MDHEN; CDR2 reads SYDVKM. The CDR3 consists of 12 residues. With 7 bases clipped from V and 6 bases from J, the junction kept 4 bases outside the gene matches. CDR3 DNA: TGTGCCAGCACCCTGACAGGGGCTGAAGCTTTCTTT. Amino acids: CASTLTGAEAFF.

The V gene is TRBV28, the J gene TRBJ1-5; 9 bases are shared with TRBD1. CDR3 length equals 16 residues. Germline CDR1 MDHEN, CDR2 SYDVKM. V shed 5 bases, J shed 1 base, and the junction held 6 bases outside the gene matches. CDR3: CASSPRDRVSNQPQHF. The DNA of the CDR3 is TGTGCCAGCAGTCCGAGGGACAGGGTGAGCAATCAGCCCCAGCATTTT.

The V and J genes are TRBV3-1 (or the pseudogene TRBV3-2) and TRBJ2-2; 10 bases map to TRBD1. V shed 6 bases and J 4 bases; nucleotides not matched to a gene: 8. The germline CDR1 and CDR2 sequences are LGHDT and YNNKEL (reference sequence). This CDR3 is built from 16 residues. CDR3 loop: CASRLTGGWGTGELFF. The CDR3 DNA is TGTGCCAGCAGACTGACAGGGGGCTGGGGCACCGGGGAGCTGTTTTTT.